A single sample gave rise to the 13 T cell receptor beta chains below, sequenced in a study of cytomegalovirus exposure and HLA in healthy donors. Researchers ran the PCR with 60 Vbeta and 13 Jbeta primers. Profiling relied on immunoSEQ multiplex PCR, and the TCRdb table lists in-frame clones only, not all of them. This table holds about 160,000 clones, around 76% found once. The sample comprised PBMCs. These receptors came from a man in his forties in good health and CMV-seronegative.

The chain combines TRBV6-1 with TRBJ1-1, with 7 positions matching TRBD1. CDR1 MNHNS and CDR2 SASEGT come from the germline V gene. The J segment lost 4 bases and the V segment lost 6 bases, leaving 11 bases of the junction unmatched. The length of the CDR3 is 15 residues. The CDR3 loop is CASRTGDSRSTEAFF. CDR3 in DNA: TGTGCCAGCAGAACGGGGGACAGCAGAAGCACTGAAGCTTTCTTT.

There are a few counts of this clone. This chain joins TRBV2 and TRBJ1-1; no clear D. V lost 3 bases and J lost 7, with 9 bases in between. This CDR3 region has 12 residues. Germline assignment: CDR1 SNHLY and CDR2 FYNNEI. The DNA for the CDR3 is TGTGCCAGCAGTGAGCCGGGGAGTGAAGCTTTCTTT. Amino acids: CASSEPGSEAFF.

The rearrangement joins TRBV27 to TRBJ1-2; TRBD1 aligns across 12 bases. This CDR3 is 15 amino acids long. CDR1 is MNHEY, CDR2 SMNVEV, per germline (reference sequence). V gave up 6 bases and J gave up 4 bases; unmatched junction bases: 6. The chain's CDR3 is CASREGQGAGYGYTF. DNA of the CDR3: TGTGCCAGCAGGGAGGGACAGGGGGCGGGCTATGGCTACACCTTC.

V usage is TRBV5-4 and J usage is TRBJ2-3; 10 bases align to TRBD2. Germline assignment: CDR1 SGHNT and CDR2 YYREEE (reference sequence). The CDR3 consists of 17 residues. J was trimmed by 3 bases and V by 4 bases; bases with no gene match: 11. The CDR3 sequence is CASSRVLAGVGTDTQYF. The CDR3 DNA reads as TGTGCCAGCAGCCGAGTCCTAGCGGGAGTTGGAACAGATACGCAGTATTTT. Drawing the rest from reference TRBV5-4 and TRBJ2-3, the complete variable domain is ETGVTQSPTHLIKTRGQQVTLRCSSQSGHNTVSWYQQALGQGPQFIFQYYREEENGRGNFPPRFSGLQFPNYSSELNVNALELDDSALYLCASSRVLAGVGTDTQYFGPGTRLTVL.

The chain is built from TRBV7-3 and TRBJ2-1; 14 bases align to TRBD2. Per the germline V gene, CDR1 is SGHTA and CDR2 is FQGTGA. Germline trimming cut 5 bases from V and 5 bases from J; bases unmatched to any gene: 8. This CDR3 comprises 17 residues. CDR3 amino acids: CASSPRTSGRQNNEQFF. The CDR3 bases are TGTGCCAGCAGCCCCCGGACTAGCGGGAGGCAGAACAATGAGCAGTTCTTC.

The chain joins TRBV30 to TRBJ2-7; tentative D call: TRBD1 (6 bases). The V end was cut by 3 bases, the J end by 3 bases, with 12 bases between. CDR1 GTSNPN and CDR2 SVGIG come from the germline V gene (reference sequence). The CDR3 extends over 13 amino acids. The CDR3 sequence is CAWRGGAGYEQYF. The CDR3 DNA sequence: TGTGCCTGGAGAGGGGGTGCAGGCTACGAGCAGTACTTC.

This chain connects TRBV4-2 to TRBJ1-6, with 9 bases lining up with TRBD1. CDR1 and CDR2 (germline): LGHNA, YNFKEQ. The J segment lost 4 bases and the V segment lost 2 bases, leaving 9 bases of the junction unmatched. The CDR3 spans 18 residues. Here the CDR3 reads CASSQRVDRGPYNSPLHF. For the CDR3, the DNA is TGTGCCAGCAGCCAAAGGGTGGACAGGGGCCCTTATAATTCACCCCTCCACTTT.

This chain joins TRBV2 and TRBJ2-7, with a weak D call TRBD1 (6 bases). Trimming took off 5 bases at V and 5 bases at J, with 16 bases between the two ends. The CDR3 totals 14 residues. Germline V gives CDR1 SNHLY, CDR2 FYNNEI. The CDR3 DNA is TGTGCCAGCAGTTCAGGGGCCAGCGGCCACGAGCAGTACTTC. Translation: CASSSGASGHEQYF.

The V call is TRBV4-1, the J call TRBJ1-1; no firm D call. The length of the CDR3 is 15 residues. Trimming took 1 base from V and 4 from J, leaving 13 bases between them. Germline assignment: CDR1 MGHRA and CDR2 YSYEKL. The CDR3 loop is CASSQAPALLTEAFF. The CDR3 DNA follows: TGCGCCAGCAGCCAAGCCCCCGCCCTACTCACTGAAGCTTTCTTT.

The rearrangement links TRBV27 to TRBJ2-7; 10 positions match TRBD1. CDR1 and CDR2 (germline): MNHEY, SMNVEV (reference sequence). This CDR3 spans 15 amino acids. V was clipped by 5 bases and J by 2 bases; unmatched bases: 6. The CDR3 here is CASSPLTGGPYEQYF. CDR3 DNA: TGTGCCAGCAGTCCCTTGACAGGGGGCCCCTACGAGCAGTACTTC.

This clone was seen once. The V gene is TRBV5-1, the J gene TRBJ2-7; D is undetermined. This CDR3 comprises 13 residues. Trimming cost V 0 bases and J 3 bases, with 7 bases left between them. Germline CDR1 SGHRS, CDR2 YFSETQ. CDR3 residues: CASSLEANYEQYF. The CDR3 bases are TGCGCCAGCAGCTTGGAAGCTAACTACGAGCAGTACTTC.

The chain combines TRBV7-2 with TRBJ2-5, with D tentatively TRBD2 (8 bases). This CDR3 has 16 amino acids. The V gene lost 2 bases and the J gene lost 5 bases, with 18 bases spanning the gap. Looked up from germline, CDR1 is SGHTA and CDR2 is FQGNSA. CDR3 in DNA: TGTGCCAGCAGCTTACCTGATGTAGCGGGACAGGAGACCCAGTACTTC. Its translation is CASSLPDVAGQETQYF.

The chain joins TRBV28 to TRBJ2-7; 10 nucleotides align to TRBD1. Trimming cost V 3 bases and J 0 bases; bases outside gene matches: 14. Germline assignment: CDR1 MDHEN and CDR2 SYDVKM. The CDR3 sequence is 19 residues long. The CDR3 sequence: CASSFSLLEGQGDSYEQYF. The DNA of the CDR3 is TGTGCCAGCAGTTTTTCTCTTTTGGAAGGACAGGGGGACTCCTACGAGCAGTACTTC. Using reference TRBV28 and TRBJ2-7 for the parts outside the CDR3, the full variable domain is DVKVTQSSRYLVKRTGEKVFLECVQDMDHENMFWYRQDPGLGLRLIYFSYDVKMKEKGDIPEGYSVSREKKERFSLILESASTNQTSMYLCASSFSLLEGQGDSYEQYFGPGTRLTVT.